This T cell receptor (beta chain) was identified in a study of T cells in narcolepsy. Study as a whole: Donors had narcolepsy type 1 or type 2, or were healthy controls.

Per germline, CDR1 SGHTS and CDR2 YDEGEE. Trimming shortened V by 4 bases and J by 1 base, and 17 bases separated the two germline ends. This CDR3 comprises 16 residues. Study-wide points: Comparing one patient's CSF and blood CD4+ clonotypes highlighted HCRT- and TRIB2-specific autoreactive clonotypes. Autoreactive clonotypes reportedly recurred in blood of same and different patients, not controls.

Concerning this clone itself: What it recognizes is unknown.

The data were produced by immunoSEQ multiplex PCR, yet TCRdb's version contains in-frame clones alone and is incomplete. The sample includes approximately 3,000 clones, roughly 60% of them seen just once. The chain has TRBV5-8 and TRBJ1-1; D gene ambiguous. Sample: CD45RA- memory CD8+ T cells from PBMCs. The clonotype was recovered from a human donor with narcolepsy. As DNA, the CDR3 is TGTGCCAGCAGCCTAGAAGAACGGTGGAAGAACACTGAAGCTTTCTTT. Translating it yields CASSLEERWKNTEAFF.